This TCR beta chain is drawn from a study of neurological immune-mediated disorders. Study conclusions and caveats: Sharing of CDR3 amino acid sequences among expanded clones across subjects was absent, suggesting private repertoires in all groups.

The CDR3 has 15 residues. Germline V lookup: CDR1 MGHRA, CDR2 YSYEKL. V shed 0 bases and J 4 bases; nucleotides not matched to a gene: 3. The cDNA came from 5'RACE with 10-nucleotide random UMIs. Using its own MiXCR run on the 5' RACE reads, TCRdb lists one record per CDR3 protein. The sample comprises about 53,000 distinct CDR3 sequences, 7% to 10% of which are singletons, and under 2.5% rests with the top ten. There are many counts of this clonotype. The antigen is not known. The time point was: longitudinal time-point 3. Volunteers from a blood bank in Maryland, USA, constituted the healthy controls. The unsorted libraries were prepared from 2 million PBMCs (stored at -80 C).

The sequence was obtained from a woman aged 40 to 50 in good health. J is TRBJ1-1 and V is TRBV4-1, with 9 positions matching TRBD1. The specimen was PBMCs. The chain's CDR3 is CASSQDPQGATEAFF. The CDR3 nucleotides read TGCGCCAGCAGCCAAGACCCACAGGGGGCCACTGAAGCTTTCTTT.